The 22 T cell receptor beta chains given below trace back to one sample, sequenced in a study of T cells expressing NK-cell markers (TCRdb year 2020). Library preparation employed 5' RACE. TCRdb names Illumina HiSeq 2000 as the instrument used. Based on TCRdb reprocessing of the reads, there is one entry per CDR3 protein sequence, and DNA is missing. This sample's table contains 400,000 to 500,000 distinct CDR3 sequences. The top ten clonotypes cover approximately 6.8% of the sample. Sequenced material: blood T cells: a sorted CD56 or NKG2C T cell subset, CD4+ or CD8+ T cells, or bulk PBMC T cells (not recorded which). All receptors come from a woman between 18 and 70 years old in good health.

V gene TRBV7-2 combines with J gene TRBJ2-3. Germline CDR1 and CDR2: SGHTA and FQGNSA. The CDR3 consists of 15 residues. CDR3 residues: CASSLLDVSTDTQYF.

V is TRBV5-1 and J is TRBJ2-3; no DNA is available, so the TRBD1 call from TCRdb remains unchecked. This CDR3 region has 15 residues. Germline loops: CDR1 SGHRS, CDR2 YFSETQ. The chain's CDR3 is CASSSGTIGGDTQYF.

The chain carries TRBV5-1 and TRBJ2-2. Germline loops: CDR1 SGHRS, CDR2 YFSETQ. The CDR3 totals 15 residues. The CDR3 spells CASSLSWGNTGELFF.

The CDR3 sequence: CASRLTSDEQFF. The chain links TRBV6-2 or TRBV6-3 to TRBJ2-1. From germline, CDR1 is MNHEY and CDR2 SVGEGT. The CDR3 has 12 amino acids.

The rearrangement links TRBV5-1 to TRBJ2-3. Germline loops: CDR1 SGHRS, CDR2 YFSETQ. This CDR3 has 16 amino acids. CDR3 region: CASSQALDGSTDTQYF.

CDR3 residues: CASREDGFSNQPQHF. The gene calls are TRBV12-3 or TRBV12-4 and TRBJ1-5. This CDR3 has 15 amino acids.

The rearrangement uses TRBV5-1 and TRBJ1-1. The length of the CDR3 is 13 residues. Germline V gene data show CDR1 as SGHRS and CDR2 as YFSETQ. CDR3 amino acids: CASSPTGGLEAFF.

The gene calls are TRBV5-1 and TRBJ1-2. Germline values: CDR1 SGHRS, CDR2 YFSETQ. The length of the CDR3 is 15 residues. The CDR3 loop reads CASSLVGAGGYGYTF.

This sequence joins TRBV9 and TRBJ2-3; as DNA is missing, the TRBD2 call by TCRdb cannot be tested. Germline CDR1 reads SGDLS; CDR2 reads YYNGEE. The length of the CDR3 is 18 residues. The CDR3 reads CASSVRMEGLFSTDTQYF.

The CDR3 here is CASNPNRGEQFF. The J gene is TRBJ2-1, the V gene TRBV12-3 or TRBV12-4; the TRBD1 assignment by TCRdb is unverifiable without DNA. This CDR3 is built from 12 residues.

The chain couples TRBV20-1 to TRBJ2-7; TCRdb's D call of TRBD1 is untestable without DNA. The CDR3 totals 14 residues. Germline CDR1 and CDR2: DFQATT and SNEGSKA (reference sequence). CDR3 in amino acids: CSAIPGGVSYEQYF.

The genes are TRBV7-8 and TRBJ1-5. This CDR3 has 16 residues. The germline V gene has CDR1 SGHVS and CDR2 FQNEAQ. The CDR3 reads CASSLLGGGLNQPQHF.

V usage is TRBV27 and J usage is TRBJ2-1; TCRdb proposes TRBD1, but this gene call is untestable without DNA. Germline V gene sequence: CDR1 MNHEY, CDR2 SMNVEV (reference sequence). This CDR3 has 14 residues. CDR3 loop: CASTLWGATNEQFF.

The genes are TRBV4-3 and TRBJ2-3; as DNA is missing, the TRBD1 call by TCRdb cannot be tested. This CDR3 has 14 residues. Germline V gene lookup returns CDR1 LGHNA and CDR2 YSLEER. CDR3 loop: CASSRGTSTDTQYF.

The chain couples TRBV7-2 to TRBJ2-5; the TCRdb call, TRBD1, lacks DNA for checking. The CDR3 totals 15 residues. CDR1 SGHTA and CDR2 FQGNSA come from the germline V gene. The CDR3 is CASSPFTGQRGTQYF.

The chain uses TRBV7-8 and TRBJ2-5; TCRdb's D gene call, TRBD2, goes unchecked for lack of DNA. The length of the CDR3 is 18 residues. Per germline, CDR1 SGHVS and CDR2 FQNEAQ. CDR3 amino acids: CASSLRGLAGVLEETQYF. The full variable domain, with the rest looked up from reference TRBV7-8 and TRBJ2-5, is GAGVSQSPRYKVAKRGQDVALRCDPISGHVSLFWYQQALGQGPEFLTYFQNEAQLDKSGLPSDRFFAERPEGSVSTLKIQRTQQEDSAVYLCASSLRGLAGVLEETQYFGPGTRLLVL.

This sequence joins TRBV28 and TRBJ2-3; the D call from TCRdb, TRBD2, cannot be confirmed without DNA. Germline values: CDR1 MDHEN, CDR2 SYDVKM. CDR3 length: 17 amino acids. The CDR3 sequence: CASSLVRASGSTDTQYF.

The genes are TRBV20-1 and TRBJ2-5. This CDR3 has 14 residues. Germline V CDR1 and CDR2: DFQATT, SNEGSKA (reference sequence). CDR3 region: CSARDYLNPETQYF.

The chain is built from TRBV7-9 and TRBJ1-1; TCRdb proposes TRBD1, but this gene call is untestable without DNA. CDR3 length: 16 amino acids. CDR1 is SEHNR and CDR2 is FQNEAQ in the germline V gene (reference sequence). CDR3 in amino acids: CASVPRQMRDVTEAFF.

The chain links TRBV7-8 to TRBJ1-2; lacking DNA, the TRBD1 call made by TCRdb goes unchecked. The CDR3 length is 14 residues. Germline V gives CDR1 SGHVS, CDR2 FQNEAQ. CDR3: CASSERHRSDGYTF.

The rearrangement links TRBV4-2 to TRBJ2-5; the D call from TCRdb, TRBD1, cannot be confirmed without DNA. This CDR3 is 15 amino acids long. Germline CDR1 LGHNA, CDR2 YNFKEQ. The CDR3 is CASSQVHTGEETQYF.

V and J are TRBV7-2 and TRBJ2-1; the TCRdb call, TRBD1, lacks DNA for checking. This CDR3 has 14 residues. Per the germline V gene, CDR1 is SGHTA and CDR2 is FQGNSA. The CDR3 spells CASSLSPAQHEQFF.